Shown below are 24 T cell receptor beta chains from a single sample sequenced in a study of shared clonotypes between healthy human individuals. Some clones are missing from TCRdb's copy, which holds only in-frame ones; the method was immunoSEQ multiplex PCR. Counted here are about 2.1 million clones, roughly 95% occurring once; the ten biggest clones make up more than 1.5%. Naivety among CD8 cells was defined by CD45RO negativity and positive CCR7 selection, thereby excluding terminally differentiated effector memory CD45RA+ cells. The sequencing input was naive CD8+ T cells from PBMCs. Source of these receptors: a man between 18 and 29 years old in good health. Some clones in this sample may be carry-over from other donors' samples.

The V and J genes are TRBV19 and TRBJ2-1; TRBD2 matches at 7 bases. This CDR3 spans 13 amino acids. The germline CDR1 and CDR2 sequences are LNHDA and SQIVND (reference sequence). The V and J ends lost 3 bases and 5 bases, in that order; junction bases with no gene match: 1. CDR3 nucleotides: TGTGCCAGTAGTATGGCGGGGGACAATGAGCAGTTCTTC. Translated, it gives CASSMAGDNEQFF.

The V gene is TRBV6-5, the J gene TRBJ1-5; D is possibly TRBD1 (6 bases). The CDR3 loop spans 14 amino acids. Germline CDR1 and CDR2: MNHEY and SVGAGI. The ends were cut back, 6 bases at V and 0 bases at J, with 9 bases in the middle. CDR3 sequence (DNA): TGTGCCAGCAGACCGGACAGTAGCAATCAGCCCCAGCATTTT. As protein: CASRPDSSNQPQHF.

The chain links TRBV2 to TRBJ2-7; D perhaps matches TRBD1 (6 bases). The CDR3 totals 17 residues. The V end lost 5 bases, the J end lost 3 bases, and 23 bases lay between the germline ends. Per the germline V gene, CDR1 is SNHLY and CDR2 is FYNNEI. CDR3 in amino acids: CASSHSGEWGRLYEQYF. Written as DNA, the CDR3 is TGTGCCAGCAGTCACAGTGGGGAGTGGGGGCGCCTCTACGAGCAGTACTTC.

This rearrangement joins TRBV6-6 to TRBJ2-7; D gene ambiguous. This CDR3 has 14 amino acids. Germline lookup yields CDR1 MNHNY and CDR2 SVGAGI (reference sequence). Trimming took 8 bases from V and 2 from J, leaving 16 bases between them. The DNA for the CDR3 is TGTGCCAGCGGACCGGCGTATGTCCCCTACGAGCAGTACTTC. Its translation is CASGPAYVPYEQYF.

The CDR3 region is CASSHGRRVEAFF. CDR3 bases: TGTGCCAGCAGCCACGGGAGGCGGGTAGAAGCTTTCTTT. V usage is TRBV14 and J usage is TRBJ1-1; D is unclear. Germline CDR1 SGHDN, CDR2 FVKESK. The ends were cut back, 3 bases at V and 8 bases at J, with 13 bases in the middle. The CDR3 runs 13 residues. The full variable domain, with the rest looked up from reference TRBV14 and TRBJ1-1, is EAGVTQFPSHSVIEKGQTVTLRCDPISGHDNLYWYRRVMGKEIKFLLHFVKESKQDESGMPNNRFLAERTGGTYSTLKVQPAELEDSGVYFCASSHGRRVEAFFGQGTRLTVV.

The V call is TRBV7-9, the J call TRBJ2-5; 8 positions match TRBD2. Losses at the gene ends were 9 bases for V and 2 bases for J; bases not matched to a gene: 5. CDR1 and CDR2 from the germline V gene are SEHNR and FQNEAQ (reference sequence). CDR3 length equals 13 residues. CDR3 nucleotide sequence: TGTGCCAGTCGGGAGGGTTCTCAAGAGACCCAGTACTTC. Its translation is CASREGSQETQYF.

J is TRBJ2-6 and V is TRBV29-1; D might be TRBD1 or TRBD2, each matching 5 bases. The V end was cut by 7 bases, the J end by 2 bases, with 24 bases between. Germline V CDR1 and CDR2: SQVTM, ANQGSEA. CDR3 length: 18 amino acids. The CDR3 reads CSAHSRRGEGPGANVLTF. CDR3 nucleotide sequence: TGCAGCGCCCATTCACGTCGCGGAGAGGGGCCTGGGGCCAACGTCCTGACTTTC.

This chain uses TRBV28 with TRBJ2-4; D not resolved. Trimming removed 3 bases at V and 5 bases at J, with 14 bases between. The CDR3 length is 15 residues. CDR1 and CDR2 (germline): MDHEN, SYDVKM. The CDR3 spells CASSFSTLGQNIQYF. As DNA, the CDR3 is TGTGCCAGCAGTTTTTCCACTCTAGGCCAAAACATTCAGTACTTC.

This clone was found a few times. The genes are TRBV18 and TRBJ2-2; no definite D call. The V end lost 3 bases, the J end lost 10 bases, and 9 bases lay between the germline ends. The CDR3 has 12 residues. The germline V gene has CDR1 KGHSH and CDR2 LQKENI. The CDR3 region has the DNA TGTGCCAGCTCACCGTCCTGGTCGGAGCTGTTTTTT. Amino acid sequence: CASSPSWSELFF.

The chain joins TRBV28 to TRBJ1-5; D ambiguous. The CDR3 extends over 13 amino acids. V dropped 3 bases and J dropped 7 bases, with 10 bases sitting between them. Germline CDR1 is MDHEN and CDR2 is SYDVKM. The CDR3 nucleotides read TGTGCCAGCAGTTTGATCGGCGGGCAGCCCCAGCATTTT. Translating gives CASSLIGGQPQHF.

Here the CDR3 DNA reads TGCGCCAGCAGCCAAATGGGGCAGGGGGTGGCTGAAGCTTTCTTT. This sequence encodes CASSQMGQGVAEAFF. The chain links TRBV4-3 to TRBJ1-1, with 7 bases matching TRBD1. CDR3 length: 15 residues. The V gene end was trimmed by 2 bases and the J gene end by 6 bases; junction bases not matched to a gene: 9. CDR1 LGHNA and CDR2 YSLEER come from the germline V gene.

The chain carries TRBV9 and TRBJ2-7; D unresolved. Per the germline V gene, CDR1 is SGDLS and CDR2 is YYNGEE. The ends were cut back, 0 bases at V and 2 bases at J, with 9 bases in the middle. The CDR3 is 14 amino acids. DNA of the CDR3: TGTGCCAGCAGCGTAGGCAGCTACCCCTACGAGCAGTACTTC. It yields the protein CASSVGSYPYEQYF. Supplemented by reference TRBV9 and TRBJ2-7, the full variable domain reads DSGVTQTPKHLITATGQRVTLRCSPRSGDLSVYWYQQSLDQGLQFLIQYYNGEERAKGNILERFSAQQFPDLHSELNLSSLELGDSALYFCASSVGSYPYEQYFGPGTRLTVT.

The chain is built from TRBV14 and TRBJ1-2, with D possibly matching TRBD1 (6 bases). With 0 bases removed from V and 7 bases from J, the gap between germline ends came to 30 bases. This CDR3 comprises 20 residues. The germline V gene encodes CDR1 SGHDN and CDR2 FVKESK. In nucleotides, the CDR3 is TGTGCCAGCAGCCAAGATTCTAGTGTGGACAGCCGGCAAACGAGTTTTGGCTACACCTTC. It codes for CASSQDSSVDSRQTSFGYTF.

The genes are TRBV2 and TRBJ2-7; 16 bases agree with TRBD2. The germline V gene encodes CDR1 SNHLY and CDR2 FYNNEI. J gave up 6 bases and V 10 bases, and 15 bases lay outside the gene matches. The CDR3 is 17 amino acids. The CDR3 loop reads CAMHLGGTSGRASEQYF. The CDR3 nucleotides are TGTGCCATGCATCTGGGAGGGACTAGCGGGAGGGCCAGCGAGCAGTACTTC. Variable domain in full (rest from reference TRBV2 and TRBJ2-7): EPEVTQTPSHQVTQMGQEVILRCVPISNHLYFYWYRQILGQKVEFLVSFYNNEISEKSEIFDDQFSVERPDGSNFTLKIRSTKLEDSAMYFCAMHLGGTSGRASEQYFGPGTRLTVT.

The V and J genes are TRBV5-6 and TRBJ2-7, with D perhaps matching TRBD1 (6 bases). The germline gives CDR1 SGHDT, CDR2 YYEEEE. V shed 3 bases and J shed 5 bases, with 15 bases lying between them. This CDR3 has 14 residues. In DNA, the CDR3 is TGTGCCAGCAGCTCGGACAGTCCTTTGGACGAGCAGTACTTC. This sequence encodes CASSSDSPLDEQYF.

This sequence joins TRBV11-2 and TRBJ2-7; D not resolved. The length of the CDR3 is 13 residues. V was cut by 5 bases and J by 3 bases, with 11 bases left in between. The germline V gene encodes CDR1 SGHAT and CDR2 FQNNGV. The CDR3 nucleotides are TGTGCCAGCAGCCTCAGGAAAAGCTACGAGCAGTACTTC. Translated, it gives CASSLRKSYEQYF.

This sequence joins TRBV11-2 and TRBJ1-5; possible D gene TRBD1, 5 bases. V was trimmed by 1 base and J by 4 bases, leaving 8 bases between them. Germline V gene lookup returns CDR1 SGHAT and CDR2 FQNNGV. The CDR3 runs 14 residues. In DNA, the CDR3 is TGTGCCAGCAGCTTAGGGGCAGGGAATCAGCCCCAGCATTTT. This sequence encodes CASSLGAGNQPQHF. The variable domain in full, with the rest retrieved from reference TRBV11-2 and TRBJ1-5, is EAGVAQSPRYKIIEKRQSVAFWCNPISGHATLYWYQQILGQGPKLLIQFQNNGVVDDSQLPKDRFSAERLKGVDSTLKIQPAKLEDSAVYLCASSLGAGNQPQHFGDGTRLSIL.

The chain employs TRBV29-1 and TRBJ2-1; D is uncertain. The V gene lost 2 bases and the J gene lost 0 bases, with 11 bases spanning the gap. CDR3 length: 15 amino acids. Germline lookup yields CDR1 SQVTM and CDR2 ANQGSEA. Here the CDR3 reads CSVEFPLLSYNEQFF. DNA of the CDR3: TGCAGCGTTGAATTTCCTCTCCTCTCCTACAATGAGCAGTTCTTC.

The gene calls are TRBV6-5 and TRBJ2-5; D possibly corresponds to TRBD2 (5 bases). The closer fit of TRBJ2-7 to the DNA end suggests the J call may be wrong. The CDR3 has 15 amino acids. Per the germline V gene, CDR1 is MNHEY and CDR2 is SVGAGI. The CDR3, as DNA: TGTGCCAGCAGTTACTCAGACGGGGTAGGCTACGAGCAGTACTTC. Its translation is CASSYSDGVGYEQYF.

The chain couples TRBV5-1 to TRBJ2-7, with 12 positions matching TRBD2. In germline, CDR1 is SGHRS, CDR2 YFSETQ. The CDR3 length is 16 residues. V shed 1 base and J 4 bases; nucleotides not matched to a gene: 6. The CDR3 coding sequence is TGCGCCAGCAGCTTGCCGACTAGCGGGAGTCGGTACGAGCAGTACTTC. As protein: CASSLPTSGSRYEQYF.

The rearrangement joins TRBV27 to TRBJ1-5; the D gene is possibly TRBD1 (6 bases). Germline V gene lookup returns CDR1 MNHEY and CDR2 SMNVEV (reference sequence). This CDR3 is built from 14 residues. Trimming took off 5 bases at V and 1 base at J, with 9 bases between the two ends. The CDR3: CASSKGGSNQPQHF. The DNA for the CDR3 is TGTGCCAGCAGTAAGGGGGGAAGCAATCAGCCCCAGCATTTT.

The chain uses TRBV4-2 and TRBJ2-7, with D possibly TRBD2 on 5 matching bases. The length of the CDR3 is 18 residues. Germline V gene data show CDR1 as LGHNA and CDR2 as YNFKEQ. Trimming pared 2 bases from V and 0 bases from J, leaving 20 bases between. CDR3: CASSQKSGGSGSSYEQYF. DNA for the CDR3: TGTGCCAGCAGCCAAAAAAGCGGCGGAAGCGGTTCCTCCTACGAGCAGTACTTC.

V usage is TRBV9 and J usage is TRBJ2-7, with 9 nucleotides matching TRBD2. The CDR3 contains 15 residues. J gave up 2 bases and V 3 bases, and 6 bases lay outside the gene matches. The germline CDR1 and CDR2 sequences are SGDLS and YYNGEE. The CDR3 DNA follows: TGTGCCAGCAGCGGCCTAGCGGGGAGCCCCTACGAGCAGTACTTC. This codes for CASSGLAGSPYEQYF. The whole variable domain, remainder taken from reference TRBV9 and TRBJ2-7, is DSGVTQTPKHLITATGQRVTLRCSPRSGDLSVYWYQQSLDQGLQFLIQYYNGEERAKGNILERFSAQQFPDLHSELNLSSLELGDSALYFCASSGLAGSPYEQYFGPGTRLTVT.

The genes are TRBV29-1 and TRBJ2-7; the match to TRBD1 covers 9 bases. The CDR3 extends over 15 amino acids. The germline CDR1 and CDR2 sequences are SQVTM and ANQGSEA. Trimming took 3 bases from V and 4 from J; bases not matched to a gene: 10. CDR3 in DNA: TGCAGCGTTGAGGCCCCCTGGACAGGGGATTACGAGCAGTACTTC. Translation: CSVEAPWTGDYEQYF.